The TCR beta chain under discussion was sequenced for a study of T cells in Graves' hyperthyroidism and ophthalmopathy. As for the study in general: Peripheral blood was drawn at first diagnosis, prior to all treatment.

Study-wide points: Most clonotypes expanded in the thyroid (above 0.001) were also present in blood.

The study excluded patients with uncontrolled infection, other autoimmune disease, pregnancy or lactation. The study collected blood at first hyperthyroidism diagnosis, before any ophthalmopathy symptoms arose. CDR1 and CDR2 (germline): MNHEY, SVGAGI. The CDR3 runs to 15 residues. V was cut by 0 bases and J by 5 bases, with 13 bases left in between. Regions amplified from RNA transcripts were the TCR beta CDR3 regions. The HTBI primer set served for first-round RT-PCR of the TCR CDR3. TCRdb independently ran MiXCR on the multiplex PCR reads; one entry per CDR3 protein. Among under 450,000 distinct CDR3 sequences listed, roughly a sixth were seen once. In regard to this clonotype: Its antigen is still unknown.

V gene TRBV6-5 combines with J gene TRBJ1-1, with D unclear. The sequenced sample was blood. This clonotype was sampled from a woman under 40 with Graves' hyperthyroidism that later progressed to Graves' ophthalmopathy. CDR3: CASSYSLRGGTEAFF. The DNA for the CDR3 is TGTGCCAGCAGTTACTCGTTGCGGGGAGGTACTGAAGCTTTCTTT.